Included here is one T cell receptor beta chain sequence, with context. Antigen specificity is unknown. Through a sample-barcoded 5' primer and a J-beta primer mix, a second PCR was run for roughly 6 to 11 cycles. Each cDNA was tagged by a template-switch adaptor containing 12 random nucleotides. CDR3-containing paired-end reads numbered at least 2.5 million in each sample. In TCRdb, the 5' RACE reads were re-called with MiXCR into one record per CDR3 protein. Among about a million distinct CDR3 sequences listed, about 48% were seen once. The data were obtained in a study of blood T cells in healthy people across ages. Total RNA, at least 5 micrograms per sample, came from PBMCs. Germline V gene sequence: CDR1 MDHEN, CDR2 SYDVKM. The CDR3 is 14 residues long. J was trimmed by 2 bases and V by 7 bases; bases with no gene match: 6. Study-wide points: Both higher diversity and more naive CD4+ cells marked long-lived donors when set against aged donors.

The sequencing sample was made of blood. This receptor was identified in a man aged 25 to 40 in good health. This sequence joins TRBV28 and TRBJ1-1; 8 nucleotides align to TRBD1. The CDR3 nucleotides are TGTGCCAGCACCCCTGGACAGGGAAACACTGAAGCTTTCTTT. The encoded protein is CASTPGQGNTEAFF.